The source of this T cell receptor (beta chain) is a study of blood T cells in healthy people across ages. Study results and limitations: A greater number of naive CD4+ cells and higher diversity distinguished long-lived donors from aged donors.

Every donor contributed roughly 11 milliliters of peripheral blood by blood draw. RNA extraction gave at least 5.5 micrograms of total RNA per sample. This clonotype has only a few counts. Its antigen is still unknown. Alongside a J-beta primer mix, a sample-barcoded 5' primer served in a second PCR lasting about 7 to 11 cycles. Each CDR3 protein gets one entry after TCRdb re-called the 5' RACE reads with MiXCR. The table lists 550,000 to 700,000 distinct CDR3 sequences, 25% to 30% of them singletons. Germline V gene sequence: CDR1 MNHEY, CDR2 SVGEGT. CDR3 length equals 13 residues. Trimming cost V 3 bases and J 6 bases, with 11 bases left between them.

This TCR came from a woman in her 70s in good health. Sequencing was carried out using blood. The chain combines TRBV6-2 or TRBV6-3 with TRBJ2-5; the D is unclear. CDR3 sequence (DNA): TGTGCCAGCAGTTATGCCGCGGAGAAGACCCAGTACTTC. Residues: CASSYAAEKTQYF.